One sample yielded the 17 T cell receptor beta chains listed below, sequenced in a study of blood T cell repertoires in COVID-19. Sequencing was performed with immunoSEQ multiplex PCR; in TCRdb, only in-frame clones are kept and a portion is missing. The sample holds about 280,000 clones, around 80% seen once. The sequenced material came from PBMCs or T cells enriched from blood (not recorded which). The receptors here all came from a man between 35 and 55 years old who had been exposed to COVID-19.

In this sample, this clone turned up many times. The DNA for the CDR3 is TGCAGCGTTGAGCCCCGGAACATCATCTCGGGGACCCAGTACTTC. Amino acids: CSVEPRNIISGTQYF. The V call is TRBV29-1, the J call TRBJ2-5; D remains ambiguous. The CDR3 is 15 residues long. With 3 bases removed from V and 7 bases from J, the gap between germline ends came to 21 bases. Germline-derived CDR1 and CDR2 are SQVTM and ANQGSEA.

The genes are TRBV14 and TRBJ1-2; 8 bases map to TRBD1. With V trimmed by 0 bases and J by 7 bases, 7 bases remained unmatched. Germline V gene sequence: CDR1 SGHDN, CDR2 FVKESK. The CDR3 covers 15 residues. The CDR3 protein is CASSQDRTGLGGYTF. The CDR3 DNA reads TGTGCCAGCAGCCAAGATAGGACAGGGCTAGGTGGCTACACCTTC.

This sequence joins TRBV2 and TRBJ1-2; tentative D call: TRBD1 (5 bases). Germline loops: CDR1 SNHLY, CDR2 FYNNEI. V lost 7 bases and J 2 bases, leaving 8 bases between the germline ends. This CDR3 region has 12 residues. The chain's CDR3 is CASTDSNYGYTF. DNA of the CDR3: TGTGCCAGCACCGACAGCAACTATGGCTACACCTTC.

The chain uses TRBV10-3 and TRBJ1-5, with unresolved D. Trimming stripped 7 bases from V and 3 bases from J, with 10 bases between. This CDR3 spans 13 amino acids. Germline V gene sequence: CDR1 ENHRY, CDR2 SYGVKD. The CDR3 spells CAINDRDNQPQHF. The CDR3 bases are TGTGCCATCAATGATCGGGACAATCAGCCCCAGCATTTT.

The CDR3 loop reads CASRRDRDRGTYEQYF. CDR3 bases: TGTGCCAGCAGAAGAGACCGGGACAGGGGGACCTACGAGCAGTACTTC. J is TRBJ2-7 and V is TRBV2; 11 bases match TRBD1. V lost 6 bases and J lost 2; bases outside the gene matches: 9. Per the germline V gene, CDR1 is SNHLY and CDR2 is FYNNEI. The CDR3 is made up of 16 amino acids.

This sequence joins TRBV28 and TRBJ2-1, with 10 bases lining up with TRBD2. CDR3 length: 13 residues. V shed 8 bases and J 6 bases; nucleotides not matched to a gene: 4. CDR1 and CDR2 (germline): MDHEN, SYDVKM. CDR3 loop: CASSSSGSNEQFF. The CDR3 DNA follows: TGTGCCAGCTCTTCTAGCGGGAGCAATGAGCAGTTCTTC. Full variable domain (rest looked up from reference TRBV28 and TRBJ2-1): DVKVTQSSRYLVKRTGEKVFLECVQDMDHENMFWYRQDPGLGLRLIYFSYDVKMKEKGDIPEGYSVSREKKERFSLILESASTNQTSMYLCASSSSGSNEQFFGPGTRLTVL.

The chain links TRBV5-1 to TRBJ1-5, with D hard to call. Germline V gives CDR1 SGHRS, CDR2 YFSETQ. The CDR3 length is 16 residues. The V end was cut by 0 bases, the J end by 3 bases, with 13 bases between. CDR3 sequence: CASSLVLRRVNQPQHF. As DNA, the CDR3 is TGCGCCAGCAGCTTGGTTCTCCGGCGGGTCAATCAGCCCCAGCATTTT.

As concerns this clone: Other DNA sequences in this specimen translate into the identical CDR3. The V gene is TRBV6-5, the J gene TRBJ2-2; D is perhaps TRBD2 (6 bases). Germline loops: CDR1 MNHEY, CDR2 SVGAGI. The CDR3 has 14 residues. The V gene lost 6 bases and the J gene lost 2 bases, with 10 bases spanning the gap. The CDR3 is CASRGTGNTGELFF. The CDR3 DNA is TGTGCCAGCAGAGGGACTGGCAACACCGGGGAGCTGTTTTTT.

This clone has a handful of counts. V and J are TRBV11-3 and TRBJ1-6; TRBD1 aligns across 10 bases. J gave up 9 bases and V 1 base, and 9 bases lay outside the gene matches. Looked up from germline, CDR1 is SGHNT and CDR2 is YENEEA. CDR3 length equals 17 residues. The CDR3 sequence is CASSLGSAGQGTSPLHF. CDR3 nucleotides: TGTGCCAGCAGCTTAGGGAGTGCGGGACAGGGGACTTCACCCCTCCACTTT.

J is TRBJ1-4 and V is TRBV5-4; 7 bases fit TRBD1. Germline assignment: CDR1 SGHNT and CDR2 YYREEE (reference sequence). The CDR3 covers 15 residues. V was clipped by 4 bases and J by 4 bases; unmatched bases: 7. CDR3 nucleotide sequence: TGTGCCAGCAGCACCGAGGGGGCTGGTAATGAAAAACTGTTTTTT. It is translated as CASSTEGAGNEKLFF.

About this clone: This may arise from a read error, as a much more abundant clone is one base away. CDR3 residues: CAIQGTGELFF. The CDR3 DNA follows: TGTGCCATCCAGGGCACCGGGGAGCTGTTTTTT. This chain links TRBV10-3 with TRBJ2-2, with D perhaps matching TRBD1 (5 bases). Trimming took off 8 bases at V and 4 bases at J, with 5 bases between the two ends. The germline V gene has CDR1 ENHRY and CDR2 SYGVKD. There are 11 residues in the CDR3.

The chain links TRBV29-1 to TRBJ2-7; 8 bases fit TRBD2. This CDR3 is built from 13 residues. V lost 6 bases, J lost 3 bases, and 7 bases stayed unmatched. The V gene's germline CDR1 is SQVTM and CDR2 ANQGSEA. The DNA for the CDR3 is TGCAGCGTCGCAGCGGGAGTCGACTACGAGCAGTACTTC. Amino acids: CSVAAGVDYEQYF.

CDR3 nucleotides: TGTGCCAGCAGCTGGGGAGGACGGGAGCAGTACTTC. Protein: CASSWGGREQYF. The V gene is TRBV5-4, the J gene TRBJ2-7; TRBD2 might be the D (6 bases). Germline CDR1 is SGHNT and CDR2 is YYREEE (reference sequence). The CDR3 has 12 residues. The V gene lost 3 bases and the J gene lost 7 bases, with 11 bases spanning the gap.

The J gene is TRBJ1-4, the V gene TRBV15; tentative D call: TRBD1 (6 bases). This CDR3 has 15 residues. Germline values: CDR1 LNHNV, CDR2 YYDKDF (reference sequence). V lost 5 bases and J 5 bases, leaving 15 bases between the germline ends. CDR3 DNA sequence: TGTGCCACCAGCGCTTCGGCAGGGGAGAATGAAAAACTGTTTTTT. Translation gives CATSASAGENEKLFF.

This sequence joins TRBV19 and TRBJ1-2, with D unclear. CDR1 and CDR2 (germline): LNHDA, SQIVND (reference sequence). Deletions cut 2 bases from V and 8 bases from J, with 21 bases between. This CDR3 contains 16 residues. The CDR3 nucleotides read TGTGCCAGTAGTATATCCGGGCCCAGCGGGAGTCGGGGCTACACCTTC. It codes for CASSISGPSGSRGYTF.

V is TRBV7-6 and J is TRBJ1-4, with TRBD1 as a possible D gene (5 bases). Per the germline V gene, CDR1 is SGHVS and CDR2 is FNYEAQ. Trimming cost V 5 bases and J 3 bases, with 13 bases left between them. This CDR3 has 15 residues. Written as DNA, the CDR3 is TGTGCCAGCAGCCGTCGACAGTCGGCTAATGAAAAACTGTTTTTT. This encodes CASSRRQSANEKLFF. The variable domain in full, completed from reference TRBV7-6 and TRBJ1-4, reads GAGVSQSPRYKVTKRGQDVALRCDPISGHVSLYWYRQALGQGPEFLTYFNYEAQQDKSGLPNDRFSAERPEGSISTLTIQRTEQRDSAMYRCASSRRQSANEKLFFGSGTQLSVL.

The chain couples TRBV6-5 to TRBJ1-6, with D unclear. The V gene's germline CDR1 is MNHEY and CDR2 SVGAGI. The CDR3 length is 13 residues. Trimming pared 7 bases from V and 8 bases from J, leaving 12 bases between. CDR3 residues: CASKRGRDSPLHF. The CDR3 nucleotides are TGTGCCAGCAAGCGGGGTCGGGATTCACCCCTCCACTTT.